These 5 T cell receptor beta chains were sequenced from one sample in a study of shared clonotypes between healthy human individuals. Repertoires were generated with immunoSEQ multiplex PCR, while TCRdb's copy carries only in-frame clones and drops some. The table records about 2.1 million clones, 93% of them present only once. Naive CD8 cells, CD45RO-negative and positively selected for CCR7, excluded terminally differentiated effector memory CD45RA+ cells. Sequenced sample: naive CD8+ T cells from PBMCs. The origin of the receptors is a man younger than 35 in good health. Some clones in this sample may be carry-over from other donors' samples.

The chain combines TRBV4-2 with TRBJ2-4; D ambiguous. From germline, CDR1 is LGHNA and CDR2 YNFKEQ. The CDR3 sequence is 15 residues long. Trimming shortened V by 0 bases and J by 1 base, and 7 bases separated the two germline ends. The CDR3 bases are TGTGCCAGCAGCCAAGAATTCGGGGCCAAAAACATTCAGTACTTC. Protein product: CASSQEFGAKNIQYF.

The J gene is TRBJ1-1, the V gene TRBV4-1, with D unclear. CDR3 length: 12 residues. Deletions cut 4 bases from V and 9 bases from J, with 12 bases between. Germline V gene data show CDR1 as MGHRA and CDR2 as YSYEKL. The CDR3 DNA reads as TGCGCCAGCAGCCCAAACTCCAGGAAAGCTTTCTTT. This codes for CASSPNSRKAFF.

The chain recombines TRBV2 with TRBJ2-5; D remains unclear. Germline V gene data show CDR1 as SNHLY and CDR2 as FYNNEI. The CDR3 length is 14 residues. The V end lost 3 bases, the J end lost 1 base, and 9 bases lay between the germline ends. CDR3 sequence reads: CASSENDGQETQYF. DNA of the CDR3: TGTGCCAGCAGTGAGAATGATGGCCAAGAGACCCAGTACTTC.

The V gene is TRBV15, the J gene TRBJ1-5; D is ambiguous. CDR3 length equals 17 residues. Trimming took 0 bases from V and 5 from J, leaving 17 bases between them. Looked up from germline, CDR1 is LNHNV and CDR2 is YYDKDF (reference sequence). The CDR3: CATSRDGVGSRDQPQHF. CDR3 bases: TGTGCCACCAGCAGAGATGGGGTGGGGAGTAGGGATCAGCCCCAGCATTTT.

The V call is TRBV6-5, the J call TRBJ2-1, with TRBD2 matching 10 bases. Germline CDR1 reads MNHEY; CDR2 reads SVGAGI. After removal of 10 bases from V and 6 bases from J, the junction contained 12 bases not matched to a gene. This CDR3 has 15 residues. The CDR3 spells CATKTLAGASNEQFF. In nucleotides, the CDR3 is TGTGCCACCAAAACGCTAGCGGGAGCGTCCAATGAGCAGTTCTTC.